Described below is a single T cell receptor beta chain sequence and its context. This sample is part of a study of T cell responses to AZD1222 COVID-19 vaccine. V was pared by 5 bases and J by 0 bases, with 8 bases of the junction left unmatched. This CDR3 comprises 16 residues. Germline V gene sequence: CDR1 LNHDA, CDR2 SQIVND (reference sequence). The repertoire was sequenced with immunoSEQ multiplex PCR; TCRdb's copy has only in-frame clones and lacks some. Counted here are roughly 200,000 clones, around 93% occurring once; the ten biggest clones make up under 1.1%. This chain uses TRBV19 with TRBJ2-7; 9 positions agree with TRBD2. The sequencing used peripheral blood, collected 28 days after the second dose of the MenACWY control vaccine. This TCR was sampled from an adult who received the MenACWY meningococcal vaccine as a control. The CDR3 bases are TGTGCCAGTAGTCCCCCGACTAGCGGAAGCTCCTACGAGCAGTACTTC. Encoded protein: CASSPPTSGSSYEQYF.